This T cell receptor (beta chain) was retrieved from a study of cytomegalovirus exposure and HLA in healthy donors. Primers included in the PCR were 60 Vbeta and 13 Jbeta primers. Only in-frame clones appear in the TCRdb table, and some are missing; sequencing was by immunoSEQ multiplex PCR. The sample yields around 150,000 clones, about 85% seen once. The V gene's germline CDR1 is MNHEY and CDR2 SMNVEV (reference sequence). CDR3 length: 14 residues. Germline trimming cut 4 bases from V and 7 bases from J; bases unmatched to any gene: 1. This receptor was identified in a man aged 18 to 29 in good health and CMV-seropositive. The chain employs TRBV27 and TRBJ1-6; 10 bases fit TRBD1. The specimen was PBMCs. CDR3 in amino acids: CASSWGQGNSPLHF. The CDR3 nucleotides read TGTGCCAGCAGTTGGGGACAGGGGAATTCACCCCTCCACTTT.